The rows below give T cell receptor beta chains drawn from one sample of a study of shared clonotypes between healthy human individuals. Method: immunoSEQ multiplex PCR; TCRdb's copy keeps in-frame clones and lacks some. There are 2 million to 3 million clones in the sample; approximately 90% occur only once, and 0.11% to 0.15% lies in the top ten. Specimen: naive CD4+ T cells sorted from blood. The receptors derive from a man between 18 and 35 years old in good health. Each CDR3 is given with its conserved first and last residue. Each record gives: V gene, J gene, D gene, clone size, CDR3 DNA, CDR3 protein. The D gene is left open where the match is weak. Clone size is not always given. Where it is, it says once, few, many or a class for expanded clones.

>TRBV7-2|TRBJ1-4|-|-
TGTGCCAGCAGCCCGCGGGCCTGGAGTAATGAAAAACTGTTTTTT
CASSPRAWSNEKLFF
>TRBV2|TRBJ1-1|-|-
TGTGCCAGCAGTGTCCCACGGCCCGGGGGTACTGAAGCTTTCTTT
CASSVPRPGGTEAFF
>TRBV29-1|TRBJ2-1|TRBD2|-
TGCAGCGTGGGACTACTGACTAGCGGTAACAATGAGCAGTTCTTC
CSVGLLTSGNNEQFF
>TRBV6-4|TRBJ2-1|TRBD2|-
TGTGCCAGCAGTGACTCAGCGGCGGGAGGTTATCGGGACAATGAGCAGTTCTTC
CASSDSAAGGYRDNEQFF
>TRBV5-1|TRBJ1-1|-|-
TGCGCCAGCAGCCTTGTGGGGACCGCTGAAGCTTTCTTT
CASSLVGTAEAFF
>TRBV7-2|TRBJ2-3|TRBD2|-
TGTGCCAGCAGCTTAGGGACTAGCGGGAGTGGTACGCAGTATTTT
CASSLGTSGSGTQYF
>TRBV7-9|TRBJ1-1|-|few
TGTGCCAGCAGCTTTGGTCCACCGAACACTGAAGCTTTCTTT
CASSFGPPNTEAFF
>TRBV7-9|TRBJ2-2|-|-
TGTGCCAGCAGCTTAATAGTCTCCTTAGGGACCGGGGAGCTGTTTTTT
CASSLIVSLGTGELFF
>TRBV5-3|TRBJ1-5|-|-
TGTGCCAGAAGCTTAGAGGAAAAAGGTCAGCCCCAGCATTTT
CARSLEEKGQPQHF
>TRBV6-1|TRBJ1-4|-|-
TGTGCCAGCAGTGAAGGGGGTTTGGGTGAAAAACTGTTTTTT
CASSEGGLGEKLFF
>TRBV7-8|TRBJ2-1|TRBD1|-
TGTGCCAGCAGTTTAACAGGGGACCTGGACAATGAGCAGTTCTTC
CASSLTGDLDNEQFF
>TRBV7-2|TRBJ2-1|-|-
TGTGCCAGCAGCTCGCGTACAGGGACGCTCCCTCAACGTGAGCAGTTCTTC
CASSSRTGTLPQREQFF
>TRBV6-6|TRBJ1-6|TRBD1|-
TGTGCCAGCAGCCGAGACAGGGGGAGTTCACCCCTCCACTTT
CASSRDRGSSPLHF
>TRBV6-5|TRBJ2-7|-|-
TGTGCCAGCAGTTACTCGCTTATAAACAGGGCCTACGAGCAGTACTTC
CASSYSLINRAYEQYF
>TRBV6-1|TRBJ1-1|-|-
TGTGCCAGCAGTGAAAGGACAAGGGGGGGGATGAACACTGAAGCTTTCTTT
CASSERTRGGMNTEAFF
>TRBV4-1|TRBJ2-5|TRBD2|-
TGCGCCAGCAGCCAAGAACGGGGGGGCGTTGGAGAGACCCAGTACTTC
CASSQERGGVGETQYF
>TRBV2|TRBJ2-3|-|-
TGTGCCAGCAGTGGAATACCCCGCCTAGCCACAGATACGCAGTATTTT
CASSGIPRLATDTQYF
>TRBV5-6|TRBJ2-7|TRBD1|once
TGTGCCAGCAGCCCTCTACCCCGACAGGGGTATTTGGGGGAGCAGTACTTC
CASSPLPRQGYLGEQYF
>TRBV7-3|TRBJ2-1|TRBD2|-
TGTGCCAGCAGCCCAAGCGGGGGAAGGAATGAGCAGTTCTTC
CASSPSGGRNEQFF
>TRBV18|TRBJ1-5|-|-
TGTGCCAGCTCACGAGAACAAAATCAGCCCCAGCATTTT
CASSREQNQPQHF
>TRBV6-5|TRBJ2-7|-|-
TGTGCCAGCAGTCAGGGGACCTACGAGCAGTACTTC
CASSQGTYEQYF
>TRBV7-9|TRBJ2-3|TRBD1|-
TGTGCCAGCAGCTTACCGGAACCGGACAGGGAGACAGATACGCAGTATTTT
CASSLPEPDRETDTQYF
>TRBV11-2|TRBJ2-7|-|once
TGTGCCAGCACACCGGGGGGCAGGGTAGACGAGCAGTACTTC
CASTPGGRVDEQYF
>TRBV11-2|TRBJ1-4|-|-
TGTGCCAGCAGCTTAGACTCAGCAACTAATGAAAAACTGTTTTTT
CASSLDSATNEKLFF
>TRBV18|TRBJ2-3|TRBD1|once
TGTGCCAGCTCACCACTTTCCCGGACAGGGATCACAGATACGCAGTATTTT
CASSPLSRTGITDTQYF
>TRBV28|TRBJ1-5|-|-
TGTGCCAGCGGGGTGGGCATGAGGAATCAGCCCCAGCATTTT
CASGVGMRNQPQHF
>TRBV7-3|TRBJ1-3|-|-
TGTGCCAGCAGCTTAACGGGCCTTCCTGGAAACACCATATATTTT
CASSLTGLPGNTIYF
>TRBV5-8|TRBJ1-5|-|-
TGTGCCAGCAGCTTGGGGACACACAATCAGCCCCAGCATTTT
CASSLGTHNQPQHF
>TRBV28|TRBJ1-2|-|-
TGTGCCAGCAGTTTACCCCAGGGGAGCTATGGCTACACCTTC
CASSLPQGSYGYTF
>TRBV10-3|TRBJ2-7|TRBD1|once
TGTGCCATCAGGGGACAGGGCTACGAGCAGTACTTC
CAIRGQGYEQYF
>TRBV7-6|TRBJ2-3|-|-
TGTGCCAGCAGCTTAAACAGCTACAGTTCAGATACGCAGTATTTT
CASSLNSYSSDTQYF
>TRBV7-9|TRBJ2-3|-|-
TGTGCCAGCAGCACGGGGACGTCAGATACGCAGTATTTT
CASSTGTSDTQYF
>TRBV10-3|TRBJ2-1|-|-
TGTGCCATCAGTGATTCGTTCGGCAACAATGAGCAGTTCTTC
CAISDSFGNNEQFF
>TRBV5-4|TRBJ1-6|-|-
TGTGCCAGCAGCTTCGTCGTCGGCTCCGGTAATTCACCCCTCCACTTT
CASSFVVGSGNSPLHF
>TRBV30|TRBJ1-5|-|few
TGTGCCTGGAGTGTTGGGACACAGAGCAATCAGCCCCAGCATTTT
CAWSVGTQSNQPQHF
>TRBV2|TRBJ1-1|-|-
TGTGCCAGCAGTGACTCTAGGGCCGCAGCTGACACTGAAGCTTTCTTT
CASSDSRAAADTEAFF
>TRBV7-9|TRBJ2-1|-|once
TGTGCCAGCAGCCCCAGAGGGTCCCGTCCTATCTACAATGAGCAGTTCTTC
CASSPRGSRPIYNEQFF
>TRBV9|TRBJ1-1|TRBD1|-
TGTGCCAGCAGCGTAGTCCCAGGGGGTACCGAAGCTTTCTTT
CASSVVPGGTEAFF
>TRBV5-1|TRBJ2-2|TRBD2|-
TGCGCCAGCAGCCCTAGCGGGGGGAACACCGGGGAGCTGTTTTTT
CASSPSGGNTGELFF
>TRBV18|TRBJ1-1|TRBD1|-
TGTGCCAGCTCACAAACCGACGTTAACAGGGGGCTTAACACTGAAGCTTTCTTT
CASSQTDVNRGLNTEAFF
>TRBV14|TRBJ2-2|-|once
TGTGCCAGCAGTTCCTCCACCGGGGAGCTGTTTTTT
CASSSSTGELFF
>TRBV9|TRBJ2-1|TRBD2|-
TGTGCCAGCAGCGTAGCCGGGACTAGCAATGAGCAGTTCTTC
CASSVAGTSNEQFF
>TRBV2|TRBJ1-3|-|once
TGTGCCAGCAGCGAAGACAGATATCTCTCTGGAAACACCATATATTTT
CASSEDRYLSGNTIYF
>TRBV10-3|TRBJ2-7|TRBD2|-
TGTGCCACCGAATCCGCGGGAGCGAGCGAGCAGTACTTC
CATESAGASEQYF
>TRBV7-9|TRBJ2-7|-|-
TGTGCCAGCAGCTTAGGTCGCCAGGGTTACCACGAGCAGTACTTC
CASSLGRQGYHEQYF
>TRBV23-1|TRBJ2-7|-|-
TGCGCCAGCAGTCAATCGGTCGGGCAGGGTCGGTCTCTCGAGCAGTACTTC
CASSQSVGQGRSLEQYF